This T cell receptor beta chain emerged from a study of blood T cell repertoires in COVID-19 (dated by TCRdb to 2020 to 2021). Background on the whole study: Samples covering the acute and convalescent phases of COVID-19 were provided by collaborators in the United States, Italy and Spain. The prospective study material was composed of cDNA or gDNA derived from T cells, B-cell-depleted T cells, or PBMCs. Subjects who had been exposed to COVID-19, were actively infected with it, or had recovered from it provided the deeply sampled blood TCRbeta repertoires that made up the dataset. Samples came from the ongoing ImmuneRACE study (first 160 participants) plus 1,254 subjects from 6 global collaborators. A de-identified subject ID, COVID-19 status, age in years and sex were almost always included in the sample metadata. The repertoires were released in a freely available public database meant as a resource for research on the immune response to SARS-CoV-2. Where available, HLA class I and class II types were obtained from metadata supplied by the sample provider rather than from assay-based typing.

One collaborating source in Seattle enrolled patients during active infection and followed them longitudinally through the course of disease. Each collaborating institution followed its own protocols to collect whole blood in K2EDTA tubes. For TCRbeta analysis, collaborators shipped samples in one of three forms: frozen whole blood, isolated PBMCs, or DNA extracted from either of those sample types. The immunoSEQ Assay, a bias-controlled multiplex PCR, was used to amplify TCRbeta CDR3 regions from genomic DNA. In the authors' own workflow: The number of nucleated cells in each sample was estimated by amplification of reference gene primers within the assay. To quantify the absolute abundance of each unique TCRbeta CDR3 rearrangement, sequence reads were collapsed and filtered. For each sample, productive Simpson clonality was calculated as the square root of Simpson's diversity index over productive rearrangements. This is the immuneACCESS table as TCRdb keeps it, with only in-frame sequences that have V and J called. A part of the clones is gone; compared with another copy, unresolved V genes explain less than half, and the rest is unexplained. The V and J calls and the clone size are those of that table, but D and trimming were determined from the DNA. This sample comprises 60,000 to 80,000 clones, approximately 84% of them detected only once. The biggest ten clones account for 9.5% to 15% of the sample.

The CDR3 goes from the cysteine to the phenylalanine over 12 residues. Only CDR3 DNA remains: 36 bases, in frame from the first base. V is clipped by 2 bases and J by 5 bases, and the sequence between their germline boundaries is 7 bases long. Points the paper makes about the study in general: The amount of clinical and demographic metadata varied by source and participant and was provided uncurated.

This clone was seen a few times. The antigen it binds to is not known. Base qualities are not recorded, but no much larger clone differs from it by a single base. The receptor's source is a man aged 50 to 59 with COVID-19, enrolled during active disease. Sequenced: peripheral blood. In this chain, TRBV12-3 or TRBV12-4 is recombined with TRBJ2-7; the D segment could be TRBD1, given 6 matching bases. The CDR3: CASSLNRDEQYF. Here is the DNA: TGTGCCAGCAGTTTAAACAGGGACGAGCAGTACTTC.